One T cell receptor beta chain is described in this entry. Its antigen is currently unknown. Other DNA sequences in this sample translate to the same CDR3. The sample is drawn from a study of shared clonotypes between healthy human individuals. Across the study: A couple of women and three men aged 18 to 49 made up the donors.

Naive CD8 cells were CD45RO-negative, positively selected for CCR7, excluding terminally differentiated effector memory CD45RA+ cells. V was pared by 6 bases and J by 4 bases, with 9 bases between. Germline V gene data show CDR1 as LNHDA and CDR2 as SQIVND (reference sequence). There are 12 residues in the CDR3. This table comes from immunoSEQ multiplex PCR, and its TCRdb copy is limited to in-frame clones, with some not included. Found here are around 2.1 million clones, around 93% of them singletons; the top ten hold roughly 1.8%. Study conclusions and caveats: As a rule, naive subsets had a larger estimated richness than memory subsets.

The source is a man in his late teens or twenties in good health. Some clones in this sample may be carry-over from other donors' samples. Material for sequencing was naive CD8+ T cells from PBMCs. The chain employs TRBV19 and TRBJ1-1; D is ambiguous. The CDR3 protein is CASRVGGTEAFF. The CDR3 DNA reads TGTGCCAGTAGGGTAGGAGGCACTGAAGCTTTCTTT.